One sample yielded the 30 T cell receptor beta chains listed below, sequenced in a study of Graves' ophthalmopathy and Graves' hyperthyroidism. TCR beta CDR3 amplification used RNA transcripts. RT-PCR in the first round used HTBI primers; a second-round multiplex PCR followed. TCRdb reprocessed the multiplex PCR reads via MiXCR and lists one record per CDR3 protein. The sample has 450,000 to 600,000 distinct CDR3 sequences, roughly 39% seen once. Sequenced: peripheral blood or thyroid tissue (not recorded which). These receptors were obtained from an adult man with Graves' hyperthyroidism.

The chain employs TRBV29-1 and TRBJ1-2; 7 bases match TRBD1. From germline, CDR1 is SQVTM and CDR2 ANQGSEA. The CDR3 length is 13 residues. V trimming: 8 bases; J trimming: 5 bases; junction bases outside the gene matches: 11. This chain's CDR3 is CSSWAGGSYGYTF. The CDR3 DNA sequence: TGCAGCAGTTGGGCAGGGGGGTCATATGGCTACACCTTC. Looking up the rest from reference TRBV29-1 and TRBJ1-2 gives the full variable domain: SAVISQKPSRDICQRGTSLTIQCQVDSQVTMMFWYRQQPGQSLTLIATANQGSEATYESGFVIDKFPISRPNLTFSTLTVSNMSPEDSSIYLCSSWAGGSYGYTFGSGTRLTVV.

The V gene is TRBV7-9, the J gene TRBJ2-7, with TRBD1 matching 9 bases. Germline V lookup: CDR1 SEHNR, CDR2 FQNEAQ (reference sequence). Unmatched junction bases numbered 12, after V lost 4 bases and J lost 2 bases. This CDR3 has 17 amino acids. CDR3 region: CASSSASAQGATYEQYF. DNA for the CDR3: TGTGCCAGCAGCTCCGCTAGCGCACAGGGGGCAACCTACGAGCAGTACTTC.

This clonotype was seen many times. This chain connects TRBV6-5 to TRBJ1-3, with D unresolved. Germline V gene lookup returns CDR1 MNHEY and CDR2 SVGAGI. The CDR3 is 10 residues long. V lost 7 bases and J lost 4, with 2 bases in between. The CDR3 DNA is TGTGCCAGCATCGGAAACACCATATATTTT. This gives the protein CASIGNTIYF.

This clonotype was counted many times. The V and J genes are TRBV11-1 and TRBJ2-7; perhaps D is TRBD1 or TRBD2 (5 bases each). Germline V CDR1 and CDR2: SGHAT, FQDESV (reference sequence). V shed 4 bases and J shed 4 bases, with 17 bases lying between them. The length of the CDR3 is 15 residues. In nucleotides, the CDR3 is TGTGCCAGCAGCTCATCCGGGACCGTATTGTACGAGCAGTACTTC. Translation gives CASSSSGTVLYEQYF.

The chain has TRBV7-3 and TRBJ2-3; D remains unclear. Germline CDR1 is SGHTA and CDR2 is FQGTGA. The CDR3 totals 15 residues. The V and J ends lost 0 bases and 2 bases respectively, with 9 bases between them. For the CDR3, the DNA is TGTGCCAGCAGCTTAACGCCGTTCCCCACAGATACGCAGTATTTT. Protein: CASSLTPFPTDTQYF.

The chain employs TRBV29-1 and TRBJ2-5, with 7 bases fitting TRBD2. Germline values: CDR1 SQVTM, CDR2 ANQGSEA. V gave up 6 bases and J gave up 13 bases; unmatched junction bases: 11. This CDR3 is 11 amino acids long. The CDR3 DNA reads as TGCAGCGTGGCGGGGGATCTTGACCGGTACTTC. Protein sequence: CSVAGDLDRYF.

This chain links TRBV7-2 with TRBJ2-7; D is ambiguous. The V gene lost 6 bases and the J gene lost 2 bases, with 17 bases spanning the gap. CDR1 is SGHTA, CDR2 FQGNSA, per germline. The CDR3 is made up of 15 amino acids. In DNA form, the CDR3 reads TGTGCCAGCAGACTTTCACAGACGTACCCCTACGAGCAGTACTTC. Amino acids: CASRLSQTYPYEQYF.

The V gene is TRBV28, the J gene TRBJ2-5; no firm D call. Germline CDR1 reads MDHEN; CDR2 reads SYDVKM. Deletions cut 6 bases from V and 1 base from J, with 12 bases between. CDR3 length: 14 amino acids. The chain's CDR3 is CASSSQLGQETQYF. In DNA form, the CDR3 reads TGTGCCAGCAGCTCACAGTTGGGCCAAGAGACCCAGTACTTC.

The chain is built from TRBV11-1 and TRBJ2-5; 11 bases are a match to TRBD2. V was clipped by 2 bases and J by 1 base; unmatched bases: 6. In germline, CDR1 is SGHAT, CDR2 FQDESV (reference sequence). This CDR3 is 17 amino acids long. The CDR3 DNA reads TGTGCCAGCAGCTTAACGACTAGCGGGGCCCCCCAAGAGACCCAGTACTTC. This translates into CASSLTTSGAPQETQYF.

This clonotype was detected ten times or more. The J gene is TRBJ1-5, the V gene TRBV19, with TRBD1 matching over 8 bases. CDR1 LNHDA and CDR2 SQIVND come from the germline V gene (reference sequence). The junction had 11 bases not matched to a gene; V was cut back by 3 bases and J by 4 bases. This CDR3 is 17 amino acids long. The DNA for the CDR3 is TGTGCCAGTAGTATCAGTAGAGCACAGGGGGGAAATCAGCCCCAGCATTTT. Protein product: CASSISRAQGGNQPQHF.

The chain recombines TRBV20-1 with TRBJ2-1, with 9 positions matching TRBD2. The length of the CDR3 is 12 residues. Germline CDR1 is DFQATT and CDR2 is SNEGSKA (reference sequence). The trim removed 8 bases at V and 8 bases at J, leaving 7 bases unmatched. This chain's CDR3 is CSIAGARDEQFF. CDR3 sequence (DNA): TGCAGTATAGCGGGAGCGCGCGATGAGCAGTTCTTC.

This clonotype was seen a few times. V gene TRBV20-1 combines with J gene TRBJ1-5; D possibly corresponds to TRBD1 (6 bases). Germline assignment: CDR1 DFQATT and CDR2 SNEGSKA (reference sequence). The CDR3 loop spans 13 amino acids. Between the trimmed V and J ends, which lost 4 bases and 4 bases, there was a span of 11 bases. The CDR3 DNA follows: TGCAGTGCTACAGGACAGCCTAATCAGCCCCAGCATTTT. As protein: CSATGQPNQPQHF.

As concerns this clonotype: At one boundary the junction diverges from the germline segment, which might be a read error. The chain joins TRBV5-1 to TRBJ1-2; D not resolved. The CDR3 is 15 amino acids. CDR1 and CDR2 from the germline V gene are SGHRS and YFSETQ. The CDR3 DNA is TGTGCCAGCAGTACCAGGTCAGGTTGGAACTATGGCTACACCTTC. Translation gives CASSTRSGWNYGYTF.

CDR3 bases: TGTGCCAGCAGATACGCCGGGGCAGGGAACACTGAAGCTTTCTTT. Its translation is CASRYAGAGNTEAFF. This sequence joins TRBV9 and TRBJ1-1; tentative D call: TRBD1 (5 bases). The V end lost 5 bases, the J end lost 1 base, and 15 bases lay between the germline ends. The CDR3 is 15 amino acids. CDR1 SGDLS and CDR2 YYNGEE come from the germline V gene. The variable domain in full, with the rest retrieved from reference TRBV9 and TRBJ1-1, is DSGVTQTPKHLITATGQRVTLRCSPRSGDLSVYWYQQSLDQGLQFLIQYYNGEERAKGNILERFSAQQFPDLHSELNLSSLELGDSALYFCASRYAGAGNTEAFFGQGTRLTVV.

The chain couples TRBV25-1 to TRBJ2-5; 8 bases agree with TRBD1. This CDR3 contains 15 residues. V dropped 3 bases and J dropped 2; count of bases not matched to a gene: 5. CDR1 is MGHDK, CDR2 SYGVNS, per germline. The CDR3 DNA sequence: TGTGCCAGCAGTGATTCCGACAGGGGTCAAGAGACCCAGTACTTC. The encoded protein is CASSDSDRGQETQYF.

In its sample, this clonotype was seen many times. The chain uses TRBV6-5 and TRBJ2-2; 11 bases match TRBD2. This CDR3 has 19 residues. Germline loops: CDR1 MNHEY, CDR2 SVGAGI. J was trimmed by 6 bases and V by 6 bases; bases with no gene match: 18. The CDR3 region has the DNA TGTGCCAGCAGCCTGCTCACATGGGCTAGCGGGAGGAGCGCCGGGGAGCTGTTTTTT. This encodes CASSLLTWASGRSAGELFF.

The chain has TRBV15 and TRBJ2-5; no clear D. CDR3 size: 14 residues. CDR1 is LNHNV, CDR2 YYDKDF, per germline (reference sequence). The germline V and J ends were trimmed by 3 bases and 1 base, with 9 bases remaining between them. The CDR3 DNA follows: TGTGCCACCAGCAGTCCGGCACCCCAAGAGACCCAGTACTTC. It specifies CATSSPAPQETQYF.

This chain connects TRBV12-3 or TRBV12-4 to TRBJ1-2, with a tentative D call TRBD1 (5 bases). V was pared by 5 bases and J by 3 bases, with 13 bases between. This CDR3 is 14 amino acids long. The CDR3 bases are TGTGCCAGCAGTCCCAGGGCACACGACTATGGCTACACCTTC. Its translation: CASSPRAHDYGYTF.

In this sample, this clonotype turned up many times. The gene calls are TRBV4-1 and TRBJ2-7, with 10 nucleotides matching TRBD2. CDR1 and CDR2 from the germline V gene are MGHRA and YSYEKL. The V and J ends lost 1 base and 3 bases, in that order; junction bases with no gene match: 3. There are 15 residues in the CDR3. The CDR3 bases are TGCGCCAGCAGCCAAGGGGTAGCGGGAGGCTACGAGCAGTACTTC. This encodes CASSQGVAGGYEQYF.

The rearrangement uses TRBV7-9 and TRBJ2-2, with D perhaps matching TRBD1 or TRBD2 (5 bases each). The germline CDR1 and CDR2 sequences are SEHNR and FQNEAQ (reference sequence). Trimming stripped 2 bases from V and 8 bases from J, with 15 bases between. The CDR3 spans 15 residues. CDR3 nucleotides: TGTGCCAGCAGCTTAAAAGGGACCGGGGCAGGGGAGCTGTTTTTT. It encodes CASSLKGTGAGELFF.

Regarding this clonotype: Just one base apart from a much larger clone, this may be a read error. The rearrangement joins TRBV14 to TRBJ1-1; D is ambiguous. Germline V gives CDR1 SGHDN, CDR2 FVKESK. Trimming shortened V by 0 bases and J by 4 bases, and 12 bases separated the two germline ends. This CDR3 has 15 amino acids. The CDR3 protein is CASSQESRQSTEAFF. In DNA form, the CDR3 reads TGTGCCAGCAGCCAAGAGAGTAGGCAGAGCACTGAAGCTTTCTTT.

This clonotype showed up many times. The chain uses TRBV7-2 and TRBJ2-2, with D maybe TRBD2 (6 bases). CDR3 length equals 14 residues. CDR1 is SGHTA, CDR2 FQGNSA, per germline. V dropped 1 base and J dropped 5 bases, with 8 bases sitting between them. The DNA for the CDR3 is TGTGCCAGCAGCTTAGTTCGGGAGACCGGGGAGCTGTTTTTT. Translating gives CASSLVRETGELFF.

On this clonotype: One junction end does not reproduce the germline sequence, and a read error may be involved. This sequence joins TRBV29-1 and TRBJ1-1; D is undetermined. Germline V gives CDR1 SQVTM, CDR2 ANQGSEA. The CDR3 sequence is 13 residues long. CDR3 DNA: TGTGCCTGGAGTCTCTGGGTGAGCACTGAAGCTTTCTTT. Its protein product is CAWSLWVSTEAFF.

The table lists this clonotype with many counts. CDR3 nucleotide sequence: TGTGCCACCAGCAGGGCACCCGGGGGGGAGCAGTACTTC. Translating it yields CATSRAPGGEQYF. V and J are TRBV15 and TRBJ2-7; 7 nucleotides align to TRBD2. V lost 3 bases and J lost 7; bases outside the gene matches: 6. The CDR3 is made up of 13 amino acids. CDR1 is LNHNV, CDR2 YYDKDF, per germline (reference sequence).

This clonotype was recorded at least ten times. The CDR3, as DNA: TGTGCCAGCACCATGGGCGGGAGTGGCGAAGCTTTCTTT. Its protein is CASTMGGSGEAFF. The genes are TRBV6-5 and TRBJ1-1, with D hard to call. The CDR3 has 13 residues. Germline values: CDR1 MNHEY, CDR2 SVGAGI. The V gene lost 7 bases and the J gene lost 8 bases, with 17 bases spanning the gap.

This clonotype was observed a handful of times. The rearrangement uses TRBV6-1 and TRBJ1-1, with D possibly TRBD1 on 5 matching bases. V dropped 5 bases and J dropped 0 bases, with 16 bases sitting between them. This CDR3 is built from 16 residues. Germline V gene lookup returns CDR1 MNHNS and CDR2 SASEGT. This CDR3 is CASSYGAGRVNTEAFF. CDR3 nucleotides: TGTGCCAGCAGTTACGGGGCAGGGAGGGTGAACACTGAAGCTTTCTTT.

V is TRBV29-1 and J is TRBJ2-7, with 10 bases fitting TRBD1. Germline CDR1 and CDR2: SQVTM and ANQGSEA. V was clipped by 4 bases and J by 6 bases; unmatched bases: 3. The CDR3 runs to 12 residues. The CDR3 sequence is CSVGGQGFEQYF. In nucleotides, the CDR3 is TGCAGCGTTGGGGGACAGGGGTTCGAGCAGTACTTC.

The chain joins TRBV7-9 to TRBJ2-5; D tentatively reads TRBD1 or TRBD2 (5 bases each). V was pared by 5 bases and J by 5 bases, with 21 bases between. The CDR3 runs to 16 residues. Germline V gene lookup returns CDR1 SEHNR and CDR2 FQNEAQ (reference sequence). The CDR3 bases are TGTGCCAGCAGCATACCCGGGACCTTCACCGGGGAGACCCAGTACTTC. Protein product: CASSIPGTFTGETQYF.

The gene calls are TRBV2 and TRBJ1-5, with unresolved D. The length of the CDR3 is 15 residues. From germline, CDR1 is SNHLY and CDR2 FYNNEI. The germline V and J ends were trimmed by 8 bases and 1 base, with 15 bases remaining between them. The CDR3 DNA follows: TGTGCCAGCTCACTAAGCAAGCAGAGCAATCAGCCCCAGCATTTT. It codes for CASSLSKQSNQPQHF.

The CDR3 DNA reads as TGTGCCAGCAGCTTGTCATACCAAGAGACCCAGTACTTC. It encodes CASSLSYQETQYF. The chain couples TRBV7-2 to TRBJ2-5; D gene ambiguous. The CDR3 spans 13 residues. Germline-derived CDR1 and CDR2 are SGHTA and FQGNSA. The V and J ends lost 3 bases and 0 bases respectively, with 5 bases between them. Filled out from reference TRBV7-2 and TRBJ2-5, the complete variable domain reads GAGVSQSPSNKVTEKGKDVELRCDPISGHTALYWYRQSLGQGLEFLIYFQGNSAPDKSGLPSDRFSAERTGGSVSTLTIQRTQQEDSAVYLCASSLSYQETQYFGPGTRLLVL.